A selection of T cell receptor beta chains follows, all from one sample in a study of blood T cell repertoires in COVID-19. Assay: immunoSEQ multiplex PCR; the TCRdb copy retains only in-frame clones and omits some. Of about 220,000 clones in the sample, approximately 77% were seen once. The source material was peripheral blood. The receptors here all came from a woman older than 75 with acute or convalescent COVID-19. The CDR3 runs from the conserved cysteine through the conserved F or W.

v_call: TRBV5-8; j_call: TRBJ1-2; cdr3_aa: CASNIMGQLYGYTF
v_call: TRBV2; j_call: TRBJ1-4; cdr3_aa: CASRSIRGPDEKLFF
v_call: TRBV19; j_call: TRBJ2-6; cdr3_aa: CASSSTGGSNVLTF
v_call: TRBV9; j_call: TRBJ1-1; cdr3_aa: CASSVGGQGGTEAFF
v_call: TRBV6-5; j_call: TRBJ1-3; cdr3_aa: CASISPGGGNTIYF
v_call: TRBV3-1/TRBV3-2; j_call: TRBJ1-2; cdr3_aa: CASSQEGQGDGYGYTF
v_call: TRBV24-1; j_call: TRBJ2-5; cdr3_aa: CATSGGAKETQYF
v_call: TRBV3-1/TRBV3-2; j_call: TRBJ1-4; cdr3_aa: CASSQGQATNEKLFF
v_call: TRBV19; j_call: TRBJ2-6; cdr3_aa: CASSIRGSGANVLTF
v_call: TRBV28; j_call: TRBJ2-2; cdr3_aa: CASTPGGIDTGELFF
v_call: TRBV27; j_call: TRBJ1-1; cdr3_aa: CASSRDRRGTEAFF
v_call: TRBV18; j_call: TRBJ2-5; cdr3_aa: CASSPISTGGFQETQYF
v_call: TRBV19; j_call: TRBJ2-7; cdr3_aa: CASSSGLTYEQYF
v_call: TRBV18; j_call: TRBJ1-4; cdr3_aa: CASSPGGVATNEKLFF
v_call: TRBV9; j_call: TRBJ1-4; cdr3_aa: CASSVGSGTANEKLFF
v_call: TRBV6-5; j_call: TRBJ1-1; cdr3_aa: CASIPGPRNTEAFF
v_call: TRBV9; j_call: TRBJ1-4; cdr3_aa: CASSVERGGEKLFF
v_call: TRBV2; j_call: TRBJ1-2; cdr3_aa: CASSGDTRGGYTF
v_call: TRBV30; j_call: TRBJ1-5; cdr3_aa: CAWSAGNQPQHF
v_call: TRBV9; j_call: TRBJ2-7; cdr3_aa: CASTSLVGRQYF
v_call: TRBV5-4; j_call: TRBJ1-4; cdr3_aa: CASSARQGEEKLFF
v_call: TRBV5-1; j_call: TRBJ1-5; cdr3_aa: CASSPGQGDQPQHF
v_call: TRBV4-2; j_call: TRBJ1-6; cdr3_aa: CASRRSQGQDSPLHF
v_call: TRBV6-4; j_call: TRBJ1-5; cdr3_aa: CASSDVGGAGQPQHF
v_call: TRBV6-5; j_call: TRBJ2-5; cdr3_aa: CASRKDRGNQETQYF
v_call: TRBV11-2; j_call: TRBJ1-2; cdr3_aa: CASSLDRGNYGYTF
v_call: TRBV4-1; j_call: TRBJ2-1; cdr3_aa: CASSQPSGDPNNEQFF